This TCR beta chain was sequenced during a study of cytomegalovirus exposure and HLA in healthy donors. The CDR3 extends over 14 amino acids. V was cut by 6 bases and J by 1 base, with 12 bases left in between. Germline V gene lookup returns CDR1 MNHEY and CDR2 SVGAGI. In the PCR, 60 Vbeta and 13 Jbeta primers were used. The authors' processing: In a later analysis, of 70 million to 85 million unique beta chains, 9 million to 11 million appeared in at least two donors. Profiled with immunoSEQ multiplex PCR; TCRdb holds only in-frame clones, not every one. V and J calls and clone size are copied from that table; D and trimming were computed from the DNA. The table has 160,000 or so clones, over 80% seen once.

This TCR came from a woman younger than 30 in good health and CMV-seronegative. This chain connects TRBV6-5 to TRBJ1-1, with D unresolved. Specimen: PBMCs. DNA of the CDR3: TGTGCCAGCAGCACGGGAGGGAGGAACACTGAAGCTTTCTTT. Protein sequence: CASSTGGRNTEAFF.